This T cell receptor beta chain was identified in a study of blood T cell repertoires in COVID-19. Generated by immunoSEQ multiplex PCR, the TCRdb table keeps only in-frame clones and is missing some. This sample has over 150,000 clones, with 79% found just once. This CDR3 is 15 amino acids long. The junction had 2 bases not matched to a gene; V was cut back by 2 bases and J by 5 bases. Looked up from germline, CDR1 is LNHNV and CDR2 is YYDKDF (reference sequence). J is TRBJ2-5 and V is TRBV15; 13 bases match TRBD2. The clonotype was recovered from a woman aged 65 to 85 in a cohort exposed to, infected with or recovered from COVID-19 (not recorded which). Source material: PBMCs or T cells enriched from blood (not recorded which). CDR3 sequence: CATSRLLAGGETQYF. CDR3 DNA: TGTGCCACCAGCAGATTACTAGCGGGAGGGGAGACCCAGTACTTC.